This T cell receptor (beta chain) was recorded in a study of T cell responses to AZD1222 COVID-19 vaccine. Study findings and constraints: Reports say nearly half of spike-specific TCRs go after unmutated variant regions. Compared with day 0, the breadth and depth of the Spike-specific TCR repertoire rose significantly after two doses of AZD1222.

Repertoires were generated with immunoSEQ multiplex PCR, while TCRdb's copy carries only in-frame clones and drops some. The table includes 150,000 to 200,000 clones, approximately 94% detected once. For this clone: Its antigen is currently unknown.

The CDR3 totals 13 residues. From germline, CDR1 is SGHRS and CDR2 YFSETQ. Trimming shortened V by 10 bases and J by 0 bases, and 10 bases separated the two germline ends. This specimen consisted of peripheral blood, obtained on day 0 of AZD1222 vaccination. This chain connects TRBV5-1 to TRBJ1-4; no clear D. This clonotype was obtained from an adult in good health. CDR3 in DNA: TGCGCCTGCGGTGTGGCAACTAATGAAAAACTGTTTTTT. It yields the protein CACGVATNEKLFF.